These 20 T cell receptor beta chains came from one sample sequenced in a study of beta chain features in type 1 diabetes. Antigens for these TCRs are unknown. Study-level points and caveats: There was a moderate but significant shortening of TCRB CDR3s in all four CD4+ subsets of Type 1 diabetes patients.

Sequenced material consisted of expressed TCRB transcripts (all of the isolated RNA was reverse transcribed). This table comes from immunoSEQ multiplex PCR, and its TCRdb copy is limited to in-frame clones, with some not included. The data show more than 300,000 clones, over 9.5% seen once. Sequencing used naive CD4+ T cells from blood. All receptors derive from a woman aged 18-29 years with type 1 diabetes.

The chain carries TRBV10-3 and TRBJ2-3; weak D call: TRBD2 (5 bases). The length of the CDR3 is 16 residues. Looked up from germline, CDR1 is ENHRY and CDR2 is SYGVKD. V dropped 8 bases and J dropped 1 base, with 19 bases sitting between them. As DNA, the CDR3 is TGTGCCATCGGGGAATGGGGTGCCGGGGGCACAGATACGCAGTATTTT. This sequence encodes CAIGEWGAGGTDTQYF.

Regarding this clone: This CDR3 is also generated by other DNA sequences in the sample. J is TRBJ1-1 and V is TRBV9; possible D gene TRBD1, 6 bases. Germline V lookup: CDR1 SGDLS, CDR2 YYNGEE. Trimming stripped 2 bases from V and 1 base from J, with 9 bases between. The CDR3 totals 14 residues. CDR3 bases: TGTGCCAGCAGCGTCACAGGGCAGAACACTGAAGCTTTCTTT. Its translation is CASSVTGQNTEAFF. Variable domain in full (rest from reference TRBV9 and TRBJ1-1): DSGVTQTPKHLITATGQRVTLRCSPRSGDLSVYWYQQSLDQGLQFLIQYYNGEERAKGNILERFSAQQFPDLHSELNLSSLELGDSALYFCASSVTGQNTEAFFGQGTRLTVV.

This clone was detected only a few times. The V call is TRBV30, the J call TRBJ2-5; 8 bases match TRBD2. Germline V gives CDR1 GTSNPN, CDR2 SVGIG (reference sequence). The V gene end was trimmed by 4 bases and the J gene end by 4 bases; junction bases not matched to a gene: 5. The CDR3 has 13 amino acids. The DNA of the CDR3 is TGTGCCTGGACCAGGACTAGCCGAGAGACCCAGTACTTC. This sequence encodes CAWTRTSRETQYF.

This clone was seen only a few times. The V and J genes are TRBV5-4 and TRBJ2-5; 7 bases are shared with TRBD1. The trim removed 3 bases at V and 3 bases at J, leaving 2 bases unmatched. Germline-derived CDR1 and CDR2 are SGHNT and YYREEE (reference sequence). The CDR3 totals 13 residues. CDR3 sequence reads: CASSSGTEETQYF. In nucleotides, the CDR3 is TGTGCCAGCAGCTCCGGGACAGAAGAGACCCAGTACTTC.

This clone was detected a few times. The rearrangement joins TRBV4-2 to TRBJ2-2, with D possibly matching TRBD1 (6 bases). Germline-derived CDR1 and CDR2 are LGHNA and YNFKEQ. The germline V and J ends were trimmed by 2 bases and 4 bases, with 23 bases remaining between them. The CDR3 contains 19 residues. The CDR3 region is CASSQRAPRPGQPTGELFF. The CDR3 DNA reads as TGTGCCAGCAGCCAAAGGGCGCCCCGACCTGGACAGCCCACCGGGGAGCTGTTTTTT.

The rearrangement links TRBV13 to TRBJ1-2, with a possible D match to TRBD1 (6 bases). V dropped 5 bases and J dropped 1 base, with 17 bases sitting between them. The CDR3 is 16 residues long. Per germline, CDR1 PRHDT and CDR2 FYEKMQ (reference sequence). CDR3 in amino acids: CASSPGTGQNNYGYTF. The CDR3 nucleotides are TGTGCCAGCAGCCCGGGTACGGGACAAAATAACTATGGCTACACCTTC.

This clone was picked up a small number of times. The chain has TRBV15 and TRBJ2-7, with TRBD2 matching 9 bases. The J segment lost 1 base and the V segment lost 3 bases, leaving 7 bases of the junction unmatched. Germline lookup yields CDR1 LNHNV and CDR2 YYDKDF (reference sequence). CDR3 length: 16 amino acids. This CDR3 reads CATSRYQTSGSYEQYF. CDR3 in DNA: TGTGCCACCAGCAGGTACCAGACTAGCGGATCCTACGAGCAGTACTTC.

The genes are TRBV5-1 and TRBJ2-1, with D possibly TRBD1 on 5 matching bases. The CDR3 is 12 residues long. V was cut by 4 bases and J by 7 bases, with 9 bases left in between. Per germline, CDR1 SGHRS and CDR2 YFSETQ. The CDR3 loop reads CASSNQGNEQFF. CDR3 DNA: TGCGCCAGCAGCAACCAGGGAAATGAGCAGTTCTTC.

This clone was counted between two and nine times. The J gene is TRBJ1-2, the V gene TRBV2, with D unresolved. V was clipped by 8 bases and J by 2 bases, with 21 bases between them. Germline-derived CDR1 and CDR2 are SNHLY and FYNNEI. CDR3 length equals 16 residues. The CDR3 DNA reads as TGTGCCAGCGGGAGAGACACCTCAATGGGGAACTATGGCTACACCTTC. Translating it yields CASGRDTSMGNYGYTF.

The chain is built from TRBV5-1 and TRBJ2-1; perhaps TRBD2 as D (6 bases). Germline CDR1 reads SGHRS; CDR2 reads YFSETQ. The ends were cut back, 3 bases at V and 8 bases at J, with 18 bases in the middle. The CDR3 is 15 amino acids. CDR3 sequence reads: CASSSLRDSPHEQFF. The CDR3 DNA reads as TGCGCCAGCAGCTCCCTCCGGGACTCCCCGCATGAGCAGTTCTTC.

This chain connects TRBV5-1 to TRBJ2-1; D not certain. Deletions cut 0 bases from V and 8 bases from J, with 6 bases between. CDR3 length: 12 amino acids. Per germline, CDR1 SGHRS and CDR2 YFSETQ. CDR3 protein: CASSLGGDEQFF. The CDR3 nucleotides are TGCGCCAGCAGCTTGGGTGGAGATGAGCAGTTCTTC.

This clone turned up a few times. For the CDR3, the DNA is TGCGCCAGCAGCTTGGTCGCGCAGGGGGCTGGCTACACCTTC. Translated: CASSLVAQGAGYTF. The genes are TRBV5-1 and TRBJ1-2; 8 positions agree with TRBD1. Germline loops: CDR1 SGHRS, CDR2 YFSETQ. The J segment lost 7 bases and the V segment lost 0 bases, leaving 5 bases of the junction unmatched. There are 14 residues in the CDR3.

This clone occurred a few times. This chain connects TRBV19 to TRBJ1-5, with 8 positions matching TRBD1. V lost 5 bases, J lost 2 bases, and 2 bases stayed unmatched. The CDR3 has 14 amino acids. Germline V gene lookup returns CDR1 LNHDA and CDR2 SQIVND (reference sequence). The DNA for the CDR3 is TGTGCCAGTAGTGTGGACAGGGGCAATCAGCCCCAGCATTTT. This encodes CASSVDRGNQPQHF.

This clone was observed a few times. J is TRBJ2-2 and V is TRBV7-8; no firm D call. Trimming took off 3 bases at V and 5 bases at J, with 7 bases between the two ends. The CDR3 spans 13 residues. Germline CDR1 is SGHVS and CDR2 is FQNEAQ. CDR3 nucleotide sequence: TGTGCCAGCAGCTTTACTTCGACCGGGGAGCTGTTTTTT. Translation gives CASSFTSTGELFF.

The J gene is TRBJ2-5, the V gene TRBV7-2, with D unclear. CDR1 is SGHTA, CDR2 FQGNSA, per germline. The germline V and J ends were trimmed by 1 base and 2 bases, with 8 bases remaining between them. The CDR3 loop spans 14 amino acids. CDR3 loop: CASSLVDLQETQYF. CDR3 DNA: TGTGCCAGCAGCTTAGTAGACTTACAAGAGACCCAGTACTTC.

The chain has TRBV7-2 and TRBJ2-7; 9 bases are a match to TRBD1. Germline CDR1 reads SGHTA; CDR2 reads FQGNSA. The CDR3 sequence is 15 residues long. V was pared by 0 bases and J by 5 bases, with 5 bases of the junction left unmatched. The CDR3 region has the DNA TGTGCCAGCAGCTTAGCGGGGACAGGGCCCCACGAGCAGTACTTC. Translating gives CASSLAGTGPHEQYF. Full variable domain (rest looked up from reference TRBV7-2 and TRBJ2-7): GAGVSQSPSNKVTEKGKDVELRCDPISGHTALYWYRQSLGQGLEFLIYFQGNSAPDKSGLPSDRFSAERTGGSVSTLTIQRTQQEDSAVYLCASSLAGTGPHEQYFGPGTRLTVT.

The CDR3 DNA reads TGTGCCAGTAGTACCGGGACAGTTTTGACCGGGGAGCTGTTTTTT. The encoded protein is CASSTGTVLTGELFF. The chain uses TRBV19 and TRBJ2-2; 7 bases match TRBD1. J was trimmed by 5 bases and V by 4 bases; bases with no gene match: 7. The CDR3 consists of 15 residues. CDR1 is LNHDA and CDR2 is SQIVND in the germline V gene (reference sequence).

This clone was observed a handful of times. V gene TRBV29-1 combines with J gene TRBJ2-1; possibly TRBD1 for D (5 bases). Trimming stripped 6 bases from V and 15 bases from J, with 12 bases between. The germline V gene has CDR1 SQVTM and CDR2 ANQGSEA. The CDR3 has 9 residues. The CDR3 DNA sequence: TGCAGCGTCGACAGAGGAGCGTTCTTC. Encoded protein: CSVDRGAFF.

This clone was seen a few times. This rearrangement joins TRBV7-2 to TRBJ2-7; 7 positions match TRBD1. The CDR3 covers 15 residues. V trimming: 2 bases; J trimming: 1 base; junction bases outside the gene matches: 5. Germline CDR1 is SGHTA and CDR2 is FQGNSA. CDR3 residues: CASSLSADRSYEQYF. The CDR3 DNA reads as TGTGCCAGCAGCTTAAGTGCGGACAGGTCCTACGAGCAGTACTTC. The full variable domain, in which reference TRBV7-2 and TRBJ2-7 provide the parts outside the CDR3, is GAGVSQSPSNKVTEKGKDVELRCDPISGHTALYWYRQSLGQGLEFLIYFQGNSAPDKSGLPSDRFSAERTGGSVSTLTIQRTQQEDSAVYLCASSLSADRSYEQYFGPGTRLTVT.

The chain is built from TRBV28 and TRBJ2-2; 7 bases map to TRBD1. The trim removed 6 bases at V and 4 bases at J, leaving 5 bases unmatched. The CDR3 has 14 amino acids. From germline, CDR1 is MDHEN and CDR2 SYDVKM. CDR3 DNA sequence: TGTGCCAGCAGCGACAGGGAGAGCACCGGGGAGCTGTTTTTT. Amino acids: CASSDRESTGELFF.